This TCR beta chain was sequenced in a study of blood T cell repertoires in COVID-19. Study-level information: In each case, the material was cDNA or gDNA derived from T cells, B-cell-depleted T cells, or PBMCs.

TCRdb keeps only in-frame clones here, not all; method: immunoSEQ multiplex PCR. The top ten hold roughly 9.4% of the sample, which has fewer than 400,000 clones, around nine tenths seen once. The germline CDR1 and CDR2 sequences are SGHDT and YYEEEE. The CDR3 totals 14 residues. Unmatched junction bases numbered 2, after V lost 3 bases and J lost 7 bases. The sample taken for sequencing was PBMCs or T cells enriched from blood (not recorded which). The chain combines TRBV5-6 with TRBJ1-6; 9 bases are shared with TRBD1. The source is a woman aged 50 to 60 who had recovered from COVID-19. CDR3 in DNA: TGTGCCAGCAGCTCAGGACAGGGGAATTCACCCCTCCACTTT. Translated, it gives CASSSGQGNSPLHF.